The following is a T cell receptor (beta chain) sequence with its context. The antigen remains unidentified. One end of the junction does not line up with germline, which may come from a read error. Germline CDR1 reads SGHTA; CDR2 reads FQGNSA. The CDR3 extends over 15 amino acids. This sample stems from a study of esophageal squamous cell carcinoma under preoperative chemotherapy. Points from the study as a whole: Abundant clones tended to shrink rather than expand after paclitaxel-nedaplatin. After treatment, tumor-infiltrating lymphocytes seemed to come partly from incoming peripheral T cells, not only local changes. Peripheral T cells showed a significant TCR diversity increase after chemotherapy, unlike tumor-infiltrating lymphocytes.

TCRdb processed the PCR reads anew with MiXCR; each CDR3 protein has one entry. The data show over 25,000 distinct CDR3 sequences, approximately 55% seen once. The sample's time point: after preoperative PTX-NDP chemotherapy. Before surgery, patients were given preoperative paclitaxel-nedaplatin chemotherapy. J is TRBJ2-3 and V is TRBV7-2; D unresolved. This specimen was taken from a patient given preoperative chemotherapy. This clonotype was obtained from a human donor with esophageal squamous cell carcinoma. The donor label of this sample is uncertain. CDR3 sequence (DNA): TGTGCCAGCAGTCAAGAGCCATGGGCCAAAGACATGCAGTACTTT. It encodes CASSQEPWAKDMQYF.